This T cell receptor (beta chain) is drawn from a study of CD8 T cells in ankylosing spondylitis. Study-wide points: The clones that were linked to disease were reported to be significantly enriched in matched synovial fluid samples from ankylosing spondylitis patients. Prior literature has documented some motif variants in synovial fluid and blood from reactive arthritis.

One entry per CDR3 protein, called by TCRdb with MiXCR from the 5' RACE reads. The data contain some 290,000 distinct CDR3 sequences, roughly 20% of them singletons. CDR3 length equals 15 residues. The V gene's germline CDR1 is LGHDT and CDR2 YNNKEL (reference sequence). A few counts support this clonotype. Its specificity is unknown. At one boundary the junction diverges from the germline segment, which might be a read error. The sequencing input was blood, either unsorted or a sorted T cell fraction (not recorded which). The chain is built from TRBV3-1 and TRBJ2-3, with D perhaps matching TRBD1 (6 bases). This receptor was identified in a male donor with ankylosing spondylitis or in good health (not recorded which). Here the CDR3 reads CVSSRGQQGTDTQYF. The CDR3 nucleotides are TGTGTCAGCAGCCGAGGACAGCAAGGCACAGATACGCAGTATTTT.